This entry features one TCR beta chain sequence. Antigen: not known. 60 Vbeta and 13 Jbeta primers were used in PCR. Libraries were prepared by immunoSEQ multiplex PCR; TCRdb keeps only in-frame clonotypes and omits some of them. The sample lists 100,000 to 150,000 clones, about 81% occurring once. Germline-derived CDR1 and CDR2 are LGHNA and YNFKEQ. The CDR3 runs 16 residues. Losses at the gene ends were 0 bases for V and 12 bases for J; bases not matched to a gene: 6. The sample is drawn from a study of cytomegalovirus exposure and HLA in healthy donors. Regarding the study as a whole: CMV antigen specificity was confirmed in vitro for a few CMV-associated chains. In an earlier analysis, productive rearrangement rates for most beta V segments clustered near 87% or 30%. Excluded: some indistinguishable V segments such as TRBV6-2 and TRBV6-3. Reports indicated that the classifier achieved high specificity and sensitivity in diagnosing cytomegalovirus status.

The chain combines TRBV4-2 with TRBJ2-1; 15 positions match TRBD2. The sequencing sample was made of PBMCs. This TCR was sampled from a woman aged 30 to 39 in good health and CMV-seronegative. CDR3 nucleotides: TGTGCCAGCAGCCAAGATCTCGGACTAGCGGGGGGGCCGCAGTTCTTC. Its translation is CASSQDLGLAGGPQFF.